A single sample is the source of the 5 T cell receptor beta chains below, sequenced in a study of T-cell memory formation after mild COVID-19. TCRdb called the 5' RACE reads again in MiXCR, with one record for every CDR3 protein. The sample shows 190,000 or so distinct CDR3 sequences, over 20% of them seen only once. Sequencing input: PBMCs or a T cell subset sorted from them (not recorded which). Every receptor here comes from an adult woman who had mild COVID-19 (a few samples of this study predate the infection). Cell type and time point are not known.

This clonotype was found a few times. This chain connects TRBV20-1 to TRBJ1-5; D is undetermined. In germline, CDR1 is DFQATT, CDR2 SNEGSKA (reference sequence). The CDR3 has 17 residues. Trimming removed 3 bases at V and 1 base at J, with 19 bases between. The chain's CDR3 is CSARQTGVGKSNQPQHF. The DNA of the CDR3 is TGCAGTGCTAGGCAGACCGGCGTGGGGAAAAGCAATCAGCCCCAGCATTTT.

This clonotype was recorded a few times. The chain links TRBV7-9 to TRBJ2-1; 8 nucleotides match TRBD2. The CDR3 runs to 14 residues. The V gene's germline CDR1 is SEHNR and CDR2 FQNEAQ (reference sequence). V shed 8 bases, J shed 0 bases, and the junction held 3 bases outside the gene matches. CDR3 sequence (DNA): TGTGCCAGCTTCGGGGGGGGCTCCTACAATGAGCAGTTCTTC. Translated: CASFGGGSYNEQFF.

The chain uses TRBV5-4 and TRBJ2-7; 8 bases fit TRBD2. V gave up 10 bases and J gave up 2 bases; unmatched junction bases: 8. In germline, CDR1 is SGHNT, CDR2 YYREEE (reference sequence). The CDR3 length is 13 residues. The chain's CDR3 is CASSGGRTYEQYF. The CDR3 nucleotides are TGTGCCTCATCCGGCGGGAGGACCTACGAGCAGTACTTC.

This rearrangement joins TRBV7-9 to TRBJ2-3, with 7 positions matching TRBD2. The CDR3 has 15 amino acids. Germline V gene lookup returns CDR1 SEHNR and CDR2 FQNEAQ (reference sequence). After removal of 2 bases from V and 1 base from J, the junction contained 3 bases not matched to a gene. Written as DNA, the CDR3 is TGTGCCAGCAGCTTACCTCTAGCGGGCACAGATACGCAGTATTTT. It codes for CASSLPLAGTDTQYF.

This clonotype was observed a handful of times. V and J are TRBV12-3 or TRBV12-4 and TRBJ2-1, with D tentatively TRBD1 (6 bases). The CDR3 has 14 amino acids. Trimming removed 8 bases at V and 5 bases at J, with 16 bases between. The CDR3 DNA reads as TGTGCCAGCCTACATTGGACAGATAACAATGAGCAGTTCTTC. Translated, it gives CASLHWTDNNEQFF.